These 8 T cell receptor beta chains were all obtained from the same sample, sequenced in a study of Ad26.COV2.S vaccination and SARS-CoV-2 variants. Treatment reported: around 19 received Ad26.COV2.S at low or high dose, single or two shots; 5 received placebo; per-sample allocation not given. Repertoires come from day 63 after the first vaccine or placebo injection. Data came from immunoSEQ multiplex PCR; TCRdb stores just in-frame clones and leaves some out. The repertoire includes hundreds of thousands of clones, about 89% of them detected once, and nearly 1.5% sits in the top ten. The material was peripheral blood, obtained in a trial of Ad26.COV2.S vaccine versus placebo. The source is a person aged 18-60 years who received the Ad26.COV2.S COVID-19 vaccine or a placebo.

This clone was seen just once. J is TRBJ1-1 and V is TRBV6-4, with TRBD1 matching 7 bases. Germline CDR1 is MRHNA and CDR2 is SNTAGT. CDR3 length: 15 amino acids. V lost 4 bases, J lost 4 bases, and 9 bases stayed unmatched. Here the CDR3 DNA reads TGTGCCAGCAGTGTGTCTGGACAGGCACTCACTGAAGCTTTCTTT. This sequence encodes CASSVSGQALTEAFF.

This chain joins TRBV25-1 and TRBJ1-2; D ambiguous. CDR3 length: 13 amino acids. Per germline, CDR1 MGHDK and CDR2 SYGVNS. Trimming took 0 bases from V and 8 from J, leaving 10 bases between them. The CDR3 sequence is CASSEYLGPGYTF. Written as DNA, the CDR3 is TGTGCCAGCAGTGAATATCTAGGGCCGGGCTACACCTTC.

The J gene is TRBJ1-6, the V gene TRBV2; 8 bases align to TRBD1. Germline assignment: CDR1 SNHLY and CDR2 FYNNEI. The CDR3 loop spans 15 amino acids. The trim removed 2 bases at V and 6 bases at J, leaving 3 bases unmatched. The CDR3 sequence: CASSEQGAFNSPLHF. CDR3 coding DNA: TGTGCCAGCAGTGAACAGGGGGCTTTTAATTCACCCCTCCACTTT.

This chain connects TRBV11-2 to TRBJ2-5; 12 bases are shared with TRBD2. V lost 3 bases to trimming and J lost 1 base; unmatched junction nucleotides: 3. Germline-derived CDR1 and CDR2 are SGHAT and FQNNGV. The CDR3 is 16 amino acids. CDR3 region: CASSFTGLAGQETQYF. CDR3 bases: TGTGCCAGCAGCTTTACGGGACTAGCGGGCCAAGAGACCCAGTACTTC.

This CDR3 reads CASSFRTDHEQYF. The CDR3 nucleotides are TGTGCCAGCAGCTTCAGGACAGACCACGAGCAGTACTTC. The chain has TRBV11-3 and TRBJ2-7; possible D gene TRBD1, 6 bases. V lost 3 bases, J lost 5 bases, and 11 bases lay in between. Per germline, CDR1 SGHNT and CDR2 YENEEA. The CDR3 has 13 residues.

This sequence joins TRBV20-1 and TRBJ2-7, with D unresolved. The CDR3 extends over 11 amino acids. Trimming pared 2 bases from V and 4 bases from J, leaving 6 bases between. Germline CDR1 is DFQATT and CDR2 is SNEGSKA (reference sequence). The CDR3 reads CSARHVYEQYF. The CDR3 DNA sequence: TGCAGTGCTAGACACGTTTACGAGCAGTACTTC.

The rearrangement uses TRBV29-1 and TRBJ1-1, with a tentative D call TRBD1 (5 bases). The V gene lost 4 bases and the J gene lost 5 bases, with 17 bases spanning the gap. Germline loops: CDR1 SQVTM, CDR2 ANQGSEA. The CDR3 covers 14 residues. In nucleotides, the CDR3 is TGCAGCGTTGGCGAGATGGGGCTATCTACTGAAGCTTTCTTT. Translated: CSVGEMGLSTEAFF.

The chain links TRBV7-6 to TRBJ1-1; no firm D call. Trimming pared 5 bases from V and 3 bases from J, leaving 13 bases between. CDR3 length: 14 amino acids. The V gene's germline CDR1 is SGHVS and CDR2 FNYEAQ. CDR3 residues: CASSPDILDTEAFF. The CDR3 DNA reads TGTGCCAGCAGCCCCGACATTCTGGACACTGAAGCTTTCTTT.